This T cell receptor (beta chain) came from a study of cytomegalovirus exposure and HLA in healthy donors. Study outcomes and limitations: Accurate prediction of HLA-A and HLA-B alleles (for most subjects) was reportedly achieved from TCR beta sequences. Most of the TCR beta V segments (in an earlier analysis) were productive either about 87% or about 30% of the time.

With 5 bases clipped from V and 2 bases from J, the junction kept 2 bases outside the gene matches. Germline CDR1 SGHNT, CDR2 YENEEA. The CDR3 is 15 amino acids. PCR amplification relied on 60 Vbeta primers (plus 13 Jbeta primers). The protocol was immunoSEQ multiplex PCR, while the TCRdb copy is restricted to in-frame clones and leaves out a portion. The table lists under 200,000 clones, 60% to 85% of them singletons. As to this clone: Its antigen is as yet unknown.

The source material was PBMCs. This TCR was recovered from a woman aged 45-59 years in good health and CMV-seropositive. This chain uses TRBV11-3 with TRBJ2-6, with 8 bases identical to TRBD2. The DNA for the CDR3 is TGTGCCAGCAGCATCGGGGGGGCTGGGGCCAACGTCCTGACTTTC. This encodes CASSIGGAGANVLTF.